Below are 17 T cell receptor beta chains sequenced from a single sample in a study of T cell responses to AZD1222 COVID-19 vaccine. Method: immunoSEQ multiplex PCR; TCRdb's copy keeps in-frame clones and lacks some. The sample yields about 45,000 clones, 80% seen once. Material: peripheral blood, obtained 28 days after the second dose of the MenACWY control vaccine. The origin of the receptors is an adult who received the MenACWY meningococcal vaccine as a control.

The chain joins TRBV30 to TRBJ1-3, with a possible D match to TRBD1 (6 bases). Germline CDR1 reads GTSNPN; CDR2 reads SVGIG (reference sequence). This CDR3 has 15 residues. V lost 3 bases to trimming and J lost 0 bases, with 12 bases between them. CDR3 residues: CAWRGYRDSGNTIYF. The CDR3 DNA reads TGTGCCTGGAGGGGGTACAGGGACTCTGGAAACACCATATATTTT.

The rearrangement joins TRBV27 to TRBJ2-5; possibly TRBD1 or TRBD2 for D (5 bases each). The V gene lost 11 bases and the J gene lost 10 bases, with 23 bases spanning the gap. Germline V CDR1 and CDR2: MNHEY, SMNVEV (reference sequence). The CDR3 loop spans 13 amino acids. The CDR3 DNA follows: TGTGCCTCCCCCCCTCTCCCCTCAGGGAGCCAGTACTTC. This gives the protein CASPPLPSGSQYF.

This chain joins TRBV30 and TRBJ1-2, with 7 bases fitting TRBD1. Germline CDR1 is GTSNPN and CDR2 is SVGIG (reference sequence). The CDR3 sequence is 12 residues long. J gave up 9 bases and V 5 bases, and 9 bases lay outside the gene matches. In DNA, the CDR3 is TGTGCCTGGCATACCGGGACAGCTAGCTACACCTTC. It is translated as CAWHTGTASYTF.

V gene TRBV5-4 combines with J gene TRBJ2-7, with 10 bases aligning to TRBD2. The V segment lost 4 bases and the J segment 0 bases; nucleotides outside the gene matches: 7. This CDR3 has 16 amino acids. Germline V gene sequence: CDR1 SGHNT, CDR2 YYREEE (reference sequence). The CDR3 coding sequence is TGTGCCAGCAGCAGGACTAGCGGACGGTCCTCCTACGAGCAGTACTTC. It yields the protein CASSRTSGRSSYEQYF.

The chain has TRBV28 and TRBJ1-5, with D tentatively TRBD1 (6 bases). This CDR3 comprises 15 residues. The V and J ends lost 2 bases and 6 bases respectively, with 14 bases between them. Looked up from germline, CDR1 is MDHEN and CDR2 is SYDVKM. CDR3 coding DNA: TGTGCCAGCAGTTTACCGGGGGCGGGTGTTCAGCCCCAGCATTTT. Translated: CASSLPGAGVQPQHF.

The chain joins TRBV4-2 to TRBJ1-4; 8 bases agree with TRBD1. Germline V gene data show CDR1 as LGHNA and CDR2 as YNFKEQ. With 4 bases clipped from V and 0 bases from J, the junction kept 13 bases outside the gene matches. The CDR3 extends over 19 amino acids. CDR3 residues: CASSPRETGARATNEKLFF. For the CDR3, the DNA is TGTGCCAGCAGCCCCCGGGAGACAGGGGCAAGGGCAACTAATGAAAAACTGTTTTTT.

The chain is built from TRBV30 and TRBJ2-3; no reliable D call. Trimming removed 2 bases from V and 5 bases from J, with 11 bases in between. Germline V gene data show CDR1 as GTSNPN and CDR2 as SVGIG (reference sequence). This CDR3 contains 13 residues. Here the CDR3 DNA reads TGTGCCTGGAGTATTCCCCCGGGAGATACGCAGTATTTT. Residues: CAWSIPPGDTQYF.

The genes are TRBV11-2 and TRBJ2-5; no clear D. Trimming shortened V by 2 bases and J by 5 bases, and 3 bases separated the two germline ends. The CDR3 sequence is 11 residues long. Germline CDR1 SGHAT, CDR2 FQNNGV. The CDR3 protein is CASSLSETQYF. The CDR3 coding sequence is TGTGCCAGCAGCTTAAGCGAGACCCAGTACTTC.

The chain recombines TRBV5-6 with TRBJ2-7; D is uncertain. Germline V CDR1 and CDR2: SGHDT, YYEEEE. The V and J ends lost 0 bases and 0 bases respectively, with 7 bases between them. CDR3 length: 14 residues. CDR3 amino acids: CASSLGEASYEQYV. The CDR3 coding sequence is TGTGCCAGCAGCTTGGGAGAAGCCTCCTACGAGCAGTACGTC.

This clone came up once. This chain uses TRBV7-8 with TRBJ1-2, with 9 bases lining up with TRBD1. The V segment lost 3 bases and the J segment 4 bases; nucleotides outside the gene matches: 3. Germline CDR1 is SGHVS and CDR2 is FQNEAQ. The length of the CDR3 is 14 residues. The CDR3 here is CASSLMTGGYGYTF. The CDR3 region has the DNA TGTGCCAGCAGCTTGATGACAGGGGGCTATGGCTACACCTTC.

DNA for the CDR3: TGTGCCAGCAGGGCCAGGGACAGCTCCTACAATGAGCAGTTCTTC. It yields the protein CASRARDSSYNEQFF. This chain connects TRBV7-9 to TRBJ2-1; 7 nucleotides line up with TRBD1. J gave up 0 bases and V 6 bases, and 5 bases lay outside the gene matches. The CDR3 is made up of 15 amino acids. From germline, CDR1 is SEHNR and CDR2 FQNEAQ (reference sequence).

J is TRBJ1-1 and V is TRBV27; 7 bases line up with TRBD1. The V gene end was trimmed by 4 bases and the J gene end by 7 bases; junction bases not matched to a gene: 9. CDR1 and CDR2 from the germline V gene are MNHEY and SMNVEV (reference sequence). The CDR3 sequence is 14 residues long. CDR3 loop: CASSSPGQRFEAFF. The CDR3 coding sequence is TGTGCCAGCAGTTCCCCGGGACAGAGATTTGAAGCTTTCTTT.

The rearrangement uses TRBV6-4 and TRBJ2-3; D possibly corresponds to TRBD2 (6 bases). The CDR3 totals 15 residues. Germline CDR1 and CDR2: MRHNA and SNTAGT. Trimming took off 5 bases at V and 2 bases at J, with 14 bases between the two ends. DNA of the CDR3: TGTGCCAGCAGTCTGGAGGGAGCCCCCACAGATACGCAGTATTTT. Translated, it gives CASSLEGAPTDTQYF.

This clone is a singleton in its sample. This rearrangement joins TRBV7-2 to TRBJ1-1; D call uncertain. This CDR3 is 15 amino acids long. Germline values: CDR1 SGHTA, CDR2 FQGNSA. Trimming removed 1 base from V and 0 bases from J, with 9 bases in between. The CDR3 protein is CASSLGGIMNTEAFF. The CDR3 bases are TGTGCCAGCAGCTTAGGAGGAATAATGAACACTGAAGCTTTCTTT.

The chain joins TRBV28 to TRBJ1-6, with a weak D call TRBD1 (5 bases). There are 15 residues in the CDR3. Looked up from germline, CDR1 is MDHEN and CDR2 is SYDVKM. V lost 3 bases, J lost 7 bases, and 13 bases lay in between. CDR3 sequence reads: CASSFVRVSNSPLHF. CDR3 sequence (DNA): TGTGCCAGCAGTTTCGTCAGGGTTAGCAATTCACCCCTCCACTTT. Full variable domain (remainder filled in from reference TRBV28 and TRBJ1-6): DVKVTQSSRYLVKRTGEKVFLECVQDMDHENMFWYRQDPGLGLRLIYFSYDVKMKEKGDIPEGYSVSREKKERFSLILESASTNQTSMYLCASSFVRVSNSPLHFGNGTRLTVT.

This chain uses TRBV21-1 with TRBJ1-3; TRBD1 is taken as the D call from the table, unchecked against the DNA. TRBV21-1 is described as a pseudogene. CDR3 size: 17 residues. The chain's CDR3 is CASSGQDGKCSGNTIYF. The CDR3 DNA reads TGTGCCAGCAGCGGACAGGACGGAAAATGCTCTGGAAACACCATATATTTT.

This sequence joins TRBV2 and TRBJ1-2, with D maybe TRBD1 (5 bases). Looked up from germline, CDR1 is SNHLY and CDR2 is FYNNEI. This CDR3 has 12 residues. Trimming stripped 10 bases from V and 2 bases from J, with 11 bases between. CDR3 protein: CATPGPNYGYTF. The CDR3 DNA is TGTGCCACCCCGGGACCGAACTATGGCTACACCTTC.